A selection of T cell receptor beta chains follows, all from one sample in a study of beta chain features in type 1 diabetes. Some clones are missing from TCRdb's copy, which holds only in-frame ones; the method was immunoSEQ multiplex PCR. This sample has about 150,000 clones, with roughly 9% found just once. The sample comprised central memory CD4+ T cells from blood. These receptors all stem from a young woman with type 1 diabetes. Each CDR3 is given with its conserved first and last residue. The order of the fields is clone size, V gene, J gene, D gene, CDR3 protein, CDR3 DNA. D genes are given only for firm matches. Clone size appears in some rows only: once, few, many, or a class for an expanded clone.

clone_size: few
v_call: TRBV27
j_call: TRBJ2-2
d_call: TRBD2
cdr3_aa: CASSGTKFSGELFF
cdr3_nt: TGTGCCAGCAGTGGGACTAAGTTTTCGGGGGAGCTGTTTTTT

clone_size: NA
v_call: TRBV5-1
j_call: TRBJ2-1
d_call: NA
cdr3_aa: CASSLVIRGGGSYEQFF
cdr3_nt: TGCGCCAGCAGCTTGGTCATTCGAGGAGGGGGCTCCTATGAGCAGTTCTTC

clone_size: NA
v_call: TRBV11-2
j_call: TRBJ2-7
d_call: TRBD2
cdr3_aa: CASRPGGRSYEQYF
cdr3_nt: TGTGCCAGCAGGCCGGGCGGGAGATCCTACGAGCAGTACTTC

clone_size: NA
v_call: TRBV6-1
j_call: TRBJ2-3
d_call: TRBD2
cdr3_aa: CASSVWSGRPDTQYF
cdr3_nt: TGTGCCAGCAGTGTTTGGAGCGGGAGGCCAGATACGCAGTATTTT

clone_size: few
v_call: TRBV12-5
j_call: TRBJ2-2
d_call: NA
cdr3_aa: CASGLVTLRELFF
cdr3_nt: TGTGCTAGTGGTTTGGTAACTCTAAGGGAGCTGTTTTTT

clone_size: NA
v_call: TRBV5-1
j_call: TRBJ2-7
d_call: TRBD1
cdr3_aa: CASSPQGAYEQYF
cdr3_nt: TGCGCCAGCAGCCCACAGGGGGCGTACGAGCAGTACTTC

clone_size: few
v_call: TRBV6-5
j_call: TRBJ2-3
d_call: NA
cdr3_aa: CASSYSLPGNTDTQYF
cdr3_nt: TGTGCCAGCAGTTACTCTTTGCCAGGGAACACAGATACGCAGTATTTT

clone_size: few
v_call: TRBV29-1
j_call: TRBJ2-7
d_call: TRBD2
cdr3_aa: CSAGASGTYEQYF
cdr3_nt: TGCAGCGCTGGGGCTAGCGGAACCTACGAGCAGTACTTC

clone_size: few
v_call: TRBV29-1
j_call: TRBJ1-4
d_call: TRBD1
cdr3_aa: CSAGQSNEKLFF
cdr3_nt: TGCAGCGCGGGACAGTCAAATGAAAAACTGTTTTTT

clone_size: few
v_call: TRBV15
j_call: TRBJ2-1
d_call: NA
cdr3_aa: CATSREAVTYNEQFF
cdr3_nt: TGTGCCACCAGCAGAGAAGCGGTGACCTACAATGAGCAGTTCTTC

clone_size: NA
v_call: TRBV9
j_call: TRBJ2-5
d_call: NA
cdr3_aa: CASSPLGNQETQYF
cdr3_nt: TGTGCCAGCAGCCCACTCGGGAACCAAGAGACCCAGTACTTC